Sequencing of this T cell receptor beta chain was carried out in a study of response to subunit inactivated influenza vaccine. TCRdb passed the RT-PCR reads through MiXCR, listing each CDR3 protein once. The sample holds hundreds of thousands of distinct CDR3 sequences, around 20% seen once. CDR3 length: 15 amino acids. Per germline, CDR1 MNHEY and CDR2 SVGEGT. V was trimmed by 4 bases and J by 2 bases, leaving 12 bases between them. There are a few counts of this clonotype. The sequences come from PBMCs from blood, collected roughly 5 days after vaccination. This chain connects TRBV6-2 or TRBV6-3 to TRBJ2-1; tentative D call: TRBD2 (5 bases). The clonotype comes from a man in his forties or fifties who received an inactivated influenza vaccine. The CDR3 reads CASSSQSGTYNEQFF. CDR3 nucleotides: TGTGCCAGCAGTTCTCAAAGCGGTACCTACAATGAGCAGTTCTTC.